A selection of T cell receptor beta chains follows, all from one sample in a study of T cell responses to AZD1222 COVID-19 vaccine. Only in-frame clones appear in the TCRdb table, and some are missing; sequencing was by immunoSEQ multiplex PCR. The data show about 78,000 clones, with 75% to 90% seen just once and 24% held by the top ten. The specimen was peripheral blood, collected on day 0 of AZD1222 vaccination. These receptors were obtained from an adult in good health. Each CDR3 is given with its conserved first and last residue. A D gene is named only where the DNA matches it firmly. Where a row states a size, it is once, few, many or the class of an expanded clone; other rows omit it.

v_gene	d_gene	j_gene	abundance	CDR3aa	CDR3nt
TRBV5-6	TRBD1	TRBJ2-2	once	CASSSGQGVTGELFF	TGTGCCAGCAGCTCTGGACAGGGCGTCACCGGGGAGCTGTTTTTT
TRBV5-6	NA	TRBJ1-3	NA	CASSGLGGSGNTIYF	TGTGCCAGCAGCGGGCTTGGGGGATCTGGAAACACCATATATTTT
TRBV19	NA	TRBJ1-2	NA	CASSINSEVDGYTF	TGTGCCAGTAGTATAAATTCCGAAGTTGATGGCTACACCTTC
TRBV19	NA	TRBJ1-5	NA	CASSNTGVGQPQHF	TGTGCCAGTAGTAACACAGGTGTGGGTCAGCCCCAGCATTTT
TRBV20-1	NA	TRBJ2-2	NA	CSASFQGGTGELFF	TGCAGTGCTAGTTTCCAGGGTGGTACCGGGGAGCTGTTTTTT
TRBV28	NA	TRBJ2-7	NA	CASTLPGMNEQYF	TGTGCCAGCACTCTCCCGGGGATGAACGAGCAGTACTTC
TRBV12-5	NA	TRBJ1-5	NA	CASGTDSYQPQHF	TGTGCTAGTGGCACGGACAGCTATCAGCCCCAGCATTTT
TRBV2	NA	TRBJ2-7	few	CASSGDRYSYEQYF	TGTGCCAGCAGCGGGGACCGTTACTCCTACGAGCAGTACTTC
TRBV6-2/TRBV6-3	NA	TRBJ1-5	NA	CASSLGGAPQHF	TGTGCCAGCAGTTTGGGGGGGGCGCCCCAGCATTTT
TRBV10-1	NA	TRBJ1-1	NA	CASSTDRANTEAFF	TGCGCCAGCAGTACTGACAGAGCAAACACTGAAGCTTTCTTT
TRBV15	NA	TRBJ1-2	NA	CATSRDIVGRGNYGYTF	TGTGCCACCAGCAGAGATATAGTGGGGAGGGGGAACTATGGCTACACCTTC
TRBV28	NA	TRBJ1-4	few	CASSSPTGNEKLFF	TGTGCCAGCAGTTCACCGACAGGCAATGAAAAACTGTTTTTT
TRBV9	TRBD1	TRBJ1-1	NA	CASSVEQGSTEAFF	TGTGCCAGCAGCGTAGAACAGGGGAGTACTGAAGCTTTCTTT
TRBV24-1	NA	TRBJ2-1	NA	CATSDSLASNEQFF	TGTGCCACCAGTGATTCTCTAGCGAGCAATGAGCAGTTCTTC
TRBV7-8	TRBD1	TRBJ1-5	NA	CASSFDRAWDQPQHF	TGTGCCAGCAGCTTCGACAGGGCGTGGGATCAGCCCCAGCATTTT
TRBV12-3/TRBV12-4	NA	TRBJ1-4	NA	CASRLNEKLFF	TGTGCCAGCAGACTTAATGAAAAACTGTTTTTT
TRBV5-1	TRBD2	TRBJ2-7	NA	CASSQGTSGPYEQYF	TGCGCCAGCAGCCAGGGGACTAGCGGGCCCTACGAGCAGTACTTC
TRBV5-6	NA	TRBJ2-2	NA	CASSLVQVSPGELFF	TGTGCCAGCAGCTTGGTACAGGTATCTCCCGGGGAGCTGTTTTTT